The 4 T cell receptor beta chains below were found in one sample sequenced in a study of cytomegalovirus exposure and HLA in healthy donors. TCRdb's copy holds only in-frame clones and misses some; the assay was immunoSEQ multiplex PCR. The table has 220,000 or so clones, about 90% seen once. The sequenced material came from PBMCs. The receptors were gathered from a woman aged 18-35 years in good health and CMV-seronegative.

The chain employs TRBV28 and TRBJ2-1; D is ambiguous. The CDR3 covers 12 residues. V lost 8 bases and J 4 bases, leaving 9 bases between the germline ends. Germline CDR1 reads MDHEN; CDR2 reads SYDVKM. The chain's CDR3 is CASARSYNEQFF. Written as DNA, the CDR3 is TGTGCCAGCGCTCGGTCTTACAATGAGCAGTTCTTC.

This chain links TRBV2 with TRBJ1-3; D is unclear. Trimming cost V 8 bases and J 0 bases, with 8 bases left between them. CDR3 length: 13 residues. Germline V gene data show CDR1 as SNHLY and CDR2 as FYNNEI. The CDR3 DNA follows: TGTGCCAGCCTTGAGAGCTCTGGAAACACCATATATTTT. This gives the protein CASLESSGNTIYF.

The chain uses TRBV19 and TRBJ2-1, with 8 bases fitting TRBD2. Germline-derived CDR1 and CDR2 are LNHDA and SQIVND (reference sequence). This CDR3 contains 16 residues. The ends lost 3 bases at V and 1 base at J; junction bases unmatched: 5. The CDR3 coding sequence is TGTGCCAGTAGTATTCGGGCGGGAGGTTCCTACAATGAGCAGTTCTTC. It yields the protein CASSIRAGGSYNEQFF.

V gene TRBV7-9 combines with J gene TRBJ1-1; 7 nucleotides align to TRBD1. The CDR3 consists of 14 residues. Germline V gene data show CDR1 as SEHNR and CDR2 as FQNEAQ (reference sequence). V shed 4 bases, J shed 4 bases, and the junction held 6 bases outside the gene matches. CDR3 sequence (DNA): TGTGCCAGCAGCTCCCGGACAGGTGTCACTGAAGCTTTCTTT. Its translation is CASSSRTGVTEAFF.